The 5 T cell receptor beta chains listed next were all sequenced from one sample in a study of shared clonotypes between healthy human individuals. Produced via immunoSEQ multiplex PCR; TCRdb's table is partial and in-frame only. The sample carries 2.3 million or so clones, 90% to 95% recorded once. Sample: naive CD4+ T cells from PBMCs. Subset indicated: CD45RA+ positively selected. These receptors were collected from a man younger than 30 in good health. Some clones in this sample may be carry-over from other donors' samples.

This chain joins TRBV6-1 and TRBJ2-5; D is undetermined. This CDR3 spans 11 amino acids. V was cut by 5 bases and J by 3 bases, with 4 bases left in between. The germline V gene encodes CDR1 MNHNS and CDR2 SASEGT. The CDR3 region is CASSFKETQYF. The CDR3 DNA reads TGTGCCAGCAGTTTCAAAGAGACCCAGTACTTC.

The rearrangement joins TRBV11-3 to TRBJ2-2; possibly TRBD1 or TRBD2 for D (5 bases each). This CDR3 contains 15 residues. Trimming took 5 bases from V and 5 from J, leaving 15 bases between them. In germline, CDR1 is SGHNT, CDR2 YENEEA. The CDR3 spells CASSPFGGETGELFF. In nucleotides, the CDR3 is TGTGCCAGCAGCCCATTTGGGGGAGAGACCGGGGAGCTGTTTTTT.

The chain uses TRBV6-5 and TRBJ2-2; D possibly corresponds to TRBD1 (6 bases). The germline V gene encodes CDR1 MNHEY and CDR2 SVGAGI. Trimming shortened V by 3 bases and J by 8 bases, and 13 bases separated the two germline ends. The CDR3 contains 14 residues. CDR3 DNA sequence: TGTGCCAGCAGTTATTCGACAGGTTCAGGGGAGCTGTTTTTT. Amino acid sequence: CASSYSTGSGELFF.

This clone was recorded once. This rearrangement joins TRBV5-6 to TRBJ1-1; 9 bases map to TRBD1. The germline gives CDR1 SGHDT, CDR2 YYEEEE. The CDR3 is made up of 15 amino acids. V lost 0 bases, J lost 12 bases, and 12 bases stayed unmatched. The CDR3 DNA is TGTGCCAGCAGCTTGGTAGCCGGGACAGGGCTTACGACTTTCTTT. The encoded protein is CASSLVAGTGLTTFF.

V is TRBV10-2 and J is TRBJ1-5; perhaps TRBD1 as D (5 bases). The germline CDR1 and CDR2 sequences are WSHSY and SAAADI. Trimming took off 6 bases at V and 0 bases at J, with 9 bases between the two ends. The CDR3 has 14 amino acids. CDR3 sequence (DNA): TGCGCCAGCAGAGACAGCTATAGCAATCAGCCCCAGCATTTT. Translation gives CASRDSYSNQPQHF.